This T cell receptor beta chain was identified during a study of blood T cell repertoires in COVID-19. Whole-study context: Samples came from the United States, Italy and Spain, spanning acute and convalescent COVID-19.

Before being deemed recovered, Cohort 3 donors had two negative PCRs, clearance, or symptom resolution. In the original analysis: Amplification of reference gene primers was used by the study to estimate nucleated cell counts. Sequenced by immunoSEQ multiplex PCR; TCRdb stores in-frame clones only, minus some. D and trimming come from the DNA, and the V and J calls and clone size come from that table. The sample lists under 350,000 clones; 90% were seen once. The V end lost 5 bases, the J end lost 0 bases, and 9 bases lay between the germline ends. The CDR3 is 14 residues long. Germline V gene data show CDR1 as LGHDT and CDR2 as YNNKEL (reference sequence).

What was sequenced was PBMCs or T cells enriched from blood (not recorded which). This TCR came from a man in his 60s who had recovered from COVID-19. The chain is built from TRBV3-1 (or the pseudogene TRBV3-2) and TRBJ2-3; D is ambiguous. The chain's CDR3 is CASSAPRSTDTQYF. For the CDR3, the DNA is TGTGCCAGCAGCGCACCTCGGAGCACAGATACGCAGTATTTT.